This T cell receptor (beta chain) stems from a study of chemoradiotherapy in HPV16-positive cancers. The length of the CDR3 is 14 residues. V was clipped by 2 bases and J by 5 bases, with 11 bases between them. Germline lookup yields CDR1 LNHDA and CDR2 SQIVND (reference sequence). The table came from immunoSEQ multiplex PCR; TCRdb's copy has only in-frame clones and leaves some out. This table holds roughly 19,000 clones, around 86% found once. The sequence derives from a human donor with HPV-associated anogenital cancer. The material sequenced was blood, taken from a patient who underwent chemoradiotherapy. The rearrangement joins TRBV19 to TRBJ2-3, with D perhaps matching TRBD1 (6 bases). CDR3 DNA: TGTGCCAGTAGTATAAGAGGGGGAGAAGATACGCAGTATTTT. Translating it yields CASSIRGGEDTQYF. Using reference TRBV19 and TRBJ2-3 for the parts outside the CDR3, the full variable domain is DGGITQSPKYLFRKEGQNVTLSCEQNLNHDAMYWYRQDPGQGLRLIYYSQIVNDFQKGDIAEGYSVSREKKESFPLTVTSAQKNPTAFYLCASSIRGGEDTQYFGPGTRLTVL.